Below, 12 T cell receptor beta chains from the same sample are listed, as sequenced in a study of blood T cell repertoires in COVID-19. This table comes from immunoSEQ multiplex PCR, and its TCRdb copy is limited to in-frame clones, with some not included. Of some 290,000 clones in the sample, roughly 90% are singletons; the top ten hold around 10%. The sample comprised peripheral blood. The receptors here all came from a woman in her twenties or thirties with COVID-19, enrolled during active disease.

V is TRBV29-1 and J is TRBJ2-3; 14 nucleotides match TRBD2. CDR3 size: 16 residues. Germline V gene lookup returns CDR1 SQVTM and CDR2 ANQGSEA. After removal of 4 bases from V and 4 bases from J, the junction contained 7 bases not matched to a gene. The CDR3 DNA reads TGCAGCGTTGGGGGGACTAGCGGGAGATCCCCAGATACGCAGTATTTT. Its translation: CSVGGTSGRSPDTQYF.

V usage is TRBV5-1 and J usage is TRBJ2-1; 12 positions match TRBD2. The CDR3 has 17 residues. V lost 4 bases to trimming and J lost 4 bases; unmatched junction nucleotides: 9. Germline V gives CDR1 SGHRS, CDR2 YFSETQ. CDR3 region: CASSRGLAGIPYNEQFF. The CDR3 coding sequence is TGCGCCAGCAGCCGGGGACTAGCGGGCATACCTTACAATGAGCAGTTCTTC.

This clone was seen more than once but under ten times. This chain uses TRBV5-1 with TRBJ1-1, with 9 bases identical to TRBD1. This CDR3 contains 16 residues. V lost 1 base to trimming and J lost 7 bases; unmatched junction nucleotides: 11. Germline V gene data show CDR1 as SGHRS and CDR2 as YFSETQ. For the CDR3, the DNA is TGCGCCAGCAGCTTGTTGGGGGACAGGGCTCAACGTGAAGCTTTCTTT. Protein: CASSLLGDRAQREAFF.

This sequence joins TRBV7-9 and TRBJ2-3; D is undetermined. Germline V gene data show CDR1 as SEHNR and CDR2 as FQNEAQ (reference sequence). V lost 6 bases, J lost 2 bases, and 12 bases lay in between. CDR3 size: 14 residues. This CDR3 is CASRPNEVTDTQYF. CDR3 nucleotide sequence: TGTGCCAGCAGACCCAATGAGGTCACAGATACGCAGTATTTT. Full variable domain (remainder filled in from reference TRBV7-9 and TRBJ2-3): DTGVSQNPRHKITKRGQNVTFRCDPISEHNRLYWYRQTLGQGPEFLTYFQNEAQLEKSRLLSDRFSAERPKGSFSTLEIQRTEQGDSAMYLCASRPNEVTDTQYFGPGTRLTVL.

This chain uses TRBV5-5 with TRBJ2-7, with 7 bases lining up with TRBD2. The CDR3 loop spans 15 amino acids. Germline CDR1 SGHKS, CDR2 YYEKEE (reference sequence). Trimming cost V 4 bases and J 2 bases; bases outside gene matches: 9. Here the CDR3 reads CASSRTGGEPYEQYF. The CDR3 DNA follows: TGTGCCAGCAGCCGCACGGGGGGAGAACCCTACGAGCAGTACTTC.

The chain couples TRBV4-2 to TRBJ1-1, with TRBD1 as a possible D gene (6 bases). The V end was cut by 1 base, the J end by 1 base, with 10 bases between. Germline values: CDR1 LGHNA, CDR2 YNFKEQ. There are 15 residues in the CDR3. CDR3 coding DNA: TGTGCCAGCAGCCAAGTGAGGACAGCGAACACTGAAGCTTTCTTT. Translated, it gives CASSQVRTANTEAFF.

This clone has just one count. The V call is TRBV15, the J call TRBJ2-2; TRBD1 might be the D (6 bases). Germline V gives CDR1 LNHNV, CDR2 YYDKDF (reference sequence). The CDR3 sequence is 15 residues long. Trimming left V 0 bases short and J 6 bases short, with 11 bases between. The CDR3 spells CATSRDPTGPGELFF. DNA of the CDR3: TGTGCCACCAGCAGAGATCCCACAGGGCCCGGGGAGCTGTTTTTT. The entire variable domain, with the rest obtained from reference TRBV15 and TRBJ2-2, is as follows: DAMVIQNPRYQVTQFGKPVTLSCSQTLNHNVMYWYQQKSSQAPKLLFHYYDKDFNNEADTPDNFQSRRPNTSFCFLDIRSPGLGDTAMYLCATSRDPTGPGELFFGEGSRLTVL.

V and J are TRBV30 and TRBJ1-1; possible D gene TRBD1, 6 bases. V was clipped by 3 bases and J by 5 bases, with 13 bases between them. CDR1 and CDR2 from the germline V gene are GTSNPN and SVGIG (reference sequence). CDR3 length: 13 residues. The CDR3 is CAWSPRQATEAFF. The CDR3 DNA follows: TGTGCCTGGAGCCCTCGACAGGCGACTGAAGCTTTCTTT.

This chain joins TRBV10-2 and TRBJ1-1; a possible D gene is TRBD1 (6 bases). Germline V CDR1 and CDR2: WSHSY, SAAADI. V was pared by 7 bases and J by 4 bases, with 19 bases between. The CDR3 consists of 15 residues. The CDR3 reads CASMIGGGRVTEAFF. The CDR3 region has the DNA TGCGCCAGCATGATAGGGGGTGGACGCGTCACTGAAGCTTTCTTT.

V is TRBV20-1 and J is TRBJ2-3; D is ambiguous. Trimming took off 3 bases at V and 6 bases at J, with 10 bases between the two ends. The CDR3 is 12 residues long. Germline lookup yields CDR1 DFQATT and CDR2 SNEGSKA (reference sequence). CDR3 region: CSASVVLDTQYF. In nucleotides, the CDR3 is TGCAGTGCTAGTGTCGTACTTGATACGCAGTATTTT.

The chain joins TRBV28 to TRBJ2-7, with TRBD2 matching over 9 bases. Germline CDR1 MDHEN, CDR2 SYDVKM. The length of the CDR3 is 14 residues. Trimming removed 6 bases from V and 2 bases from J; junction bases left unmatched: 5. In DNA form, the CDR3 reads TGTGCCAGCAGGGGACTAGCAGTTACCTACGAGCAGTACTTC. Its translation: CASRGLAVTYEQYF.

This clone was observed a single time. CDR3 in amino acids: CAWSPTSGRLIGELFF. In DNA, the CDR3 is TGTGCCTGGAGTCCAACTAGCGGGAGGTTGATCGGGGAGCTGTTTTTT. The chain uses TRBV30 and TRBJ2-2, with 12 bases matching TRBD2. Germline trimming cut 2 bases from V and 7 bases from J; bases unmatched to any gene: 8. CDR3 length: 16 amino acids. The germline V gene encodes CDR1 GTSNPN and CDR2 SVGIG (reference sequence).